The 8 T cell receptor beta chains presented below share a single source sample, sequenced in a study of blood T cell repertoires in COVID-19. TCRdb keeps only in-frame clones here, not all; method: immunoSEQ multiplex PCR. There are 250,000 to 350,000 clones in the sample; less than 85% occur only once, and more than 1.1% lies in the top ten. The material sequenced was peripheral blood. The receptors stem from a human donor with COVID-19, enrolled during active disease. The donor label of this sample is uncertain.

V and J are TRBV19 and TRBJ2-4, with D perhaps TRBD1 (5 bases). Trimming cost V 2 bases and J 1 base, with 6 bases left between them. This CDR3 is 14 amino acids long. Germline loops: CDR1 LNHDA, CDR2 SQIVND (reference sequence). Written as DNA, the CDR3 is TGTGCCAGTAGTATATCAGGGGCCAAAAACATTCAGTACTTC. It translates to CASSISGAKNIQYF.

The CDR3 loop is CASSFTGNRADTQYF. In nucleotides, the CDR3 is TGCGCCAGCAGCTTTACAGGGAATCGGGCAGATACGCAGTATTTT. The chain joins TRBV5-1 to TRBJ2-3, with D maybe TRBD1 (6 bases). The length of the CDR3 is 15 residues. From germline, CDR1 is SGHRS and CDR2 YFSETQ. Deletions cut 2 bases from V and 4 bases from J, with 14 bases between.

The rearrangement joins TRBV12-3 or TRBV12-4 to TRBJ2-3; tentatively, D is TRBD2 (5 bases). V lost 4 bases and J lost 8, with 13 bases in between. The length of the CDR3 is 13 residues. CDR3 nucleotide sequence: TGTGCCAGCAGTTCCTTCGTTGAGGGTACGCAGTATTTT. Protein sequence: CASSSFVEGTQYF.

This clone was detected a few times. CDR3 nucleotides: TGTGCCAGCAGTCCTAGATCGGGGGACGGTGAAAAACTGTTTTTT. Amino acid sequence: CASSPRSGDGEKLFF. The chain uses TRBV28 and TRBJ1-4; TRBD1 is a possible D gene (5 bases). Germline loops: CDR1 MDHEN, CDR2 SYDVKM. This CDR3 is 15 amino acids long. Trimming removed 5 bases from V and 7 bases from J, with 17 bases in between.

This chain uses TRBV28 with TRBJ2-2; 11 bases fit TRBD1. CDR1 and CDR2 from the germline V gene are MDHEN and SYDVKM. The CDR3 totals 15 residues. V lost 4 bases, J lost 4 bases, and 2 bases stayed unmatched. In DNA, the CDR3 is TGTGCCAGCAGTTGGGGGACAGGGGGCACCGGGGAGCTGTTTTTT. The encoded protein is CASSWGTGGTGELFF.

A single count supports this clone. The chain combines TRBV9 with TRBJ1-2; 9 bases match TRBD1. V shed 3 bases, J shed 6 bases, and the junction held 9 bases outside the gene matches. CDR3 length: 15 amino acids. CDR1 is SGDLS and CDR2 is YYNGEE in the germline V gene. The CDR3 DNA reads TGTGCCAGCAGCGCCCCGGACAGGGGAAGAGATGGCTACACCTTC. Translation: CASSAPDRGRDGYTF.

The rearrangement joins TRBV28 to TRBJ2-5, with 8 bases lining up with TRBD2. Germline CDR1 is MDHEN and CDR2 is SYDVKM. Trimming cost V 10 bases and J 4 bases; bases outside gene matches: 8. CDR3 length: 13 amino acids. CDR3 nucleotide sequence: TGTGCCACCCGCCGGGGGGGGCGAGAGACCCAGTACTTC. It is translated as CATRRGGRETQYF.

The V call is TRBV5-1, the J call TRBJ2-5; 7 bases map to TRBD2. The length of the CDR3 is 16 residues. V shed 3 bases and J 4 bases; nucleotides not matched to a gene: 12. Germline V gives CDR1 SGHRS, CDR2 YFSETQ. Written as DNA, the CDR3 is TGCGCCAGCAGCTCCACACCGGGACTAAATGGAGAGACCCAGTACTTC. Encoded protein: CASSSTPGLNGETQYF.